This T cell receptor beta chain was documented in a study of blood T cell repertoires in COVID-19. Study information: There were acute and convalescent COVID-19 samples, and they came from the United States, Italy and Spain. PBMCs, B-cell-depleted T cells, or T cells provided the cDNA or gDNA that made up the material.

The CDR3 consists of 14 residues. In germline, CDR1 is SGHRS, CDR2 YFSETQ. The V and J ends lost 4 bases and 3 bases, in that order; junction bases with no gene match: 6. Some clones are missing from TCRdb's copy, which holds only in-frame ones; the method was immunoSEQ multiplex PCR. The sample consists of some 200,000 clones, about four fifths of them appearing once. The J gene is TRBJ1-1, the V gene TRBV5-1; 7 nucleotides line up with TRBD1. The clonotype originates from a woman of 80 years or more with COVID-19, enrolled during active disease. The sample consisted of peripheral blood. The CDR3 is CASSPTGADTEAFF. In DNA, the CDR3 is TGCGCCAGCAGCCCTACAGGGGCTGACACTGAAGCTTTCTTT.